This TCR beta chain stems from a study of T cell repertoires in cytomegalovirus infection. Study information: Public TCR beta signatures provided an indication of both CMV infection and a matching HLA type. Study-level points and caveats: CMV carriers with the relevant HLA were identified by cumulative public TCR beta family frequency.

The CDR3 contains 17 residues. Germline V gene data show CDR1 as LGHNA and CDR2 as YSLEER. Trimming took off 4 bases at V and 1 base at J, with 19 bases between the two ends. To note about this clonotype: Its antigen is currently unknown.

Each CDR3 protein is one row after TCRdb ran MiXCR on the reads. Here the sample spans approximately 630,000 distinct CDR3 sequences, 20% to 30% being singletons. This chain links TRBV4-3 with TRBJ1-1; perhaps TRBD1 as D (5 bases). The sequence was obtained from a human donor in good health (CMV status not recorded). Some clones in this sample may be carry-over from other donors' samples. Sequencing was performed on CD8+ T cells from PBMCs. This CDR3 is CASSPGVGGLRNTEAFF. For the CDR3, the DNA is TGCGCCAGCAGCCCGGGGGTAGGAGGGCTGCGGAACACTGAAGCTTTCTTT.